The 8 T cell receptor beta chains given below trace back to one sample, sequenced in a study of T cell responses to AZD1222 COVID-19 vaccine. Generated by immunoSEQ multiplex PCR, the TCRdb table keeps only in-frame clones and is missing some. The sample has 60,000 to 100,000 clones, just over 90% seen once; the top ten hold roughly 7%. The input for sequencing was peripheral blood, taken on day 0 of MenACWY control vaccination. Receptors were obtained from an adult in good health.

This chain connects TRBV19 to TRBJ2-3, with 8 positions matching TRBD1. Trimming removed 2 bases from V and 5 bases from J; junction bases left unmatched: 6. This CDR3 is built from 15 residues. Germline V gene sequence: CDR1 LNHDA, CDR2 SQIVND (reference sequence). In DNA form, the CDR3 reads TGTGCCAGTAGTATACAGCAGGGGGCTGGAGATACGCAGTATTTT. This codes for CASSIQQGAGDTQYF.

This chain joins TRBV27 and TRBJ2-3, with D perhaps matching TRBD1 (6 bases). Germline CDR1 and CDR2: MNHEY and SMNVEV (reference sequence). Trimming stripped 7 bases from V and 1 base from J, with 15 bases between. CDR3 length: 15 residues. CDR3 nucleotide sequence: TGTGCCAGCACCTCCAGGGGTGTCGGCACAGATACGCAGTATTTT. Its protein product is CASTSRGVGTDTQYF.

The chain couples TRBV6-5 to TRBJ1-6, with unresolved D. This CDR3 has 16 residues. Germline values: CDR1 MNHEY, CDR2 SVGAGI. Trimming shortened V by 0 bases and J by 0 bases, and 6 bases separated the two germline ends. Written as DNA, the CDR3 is TGTGCCAGCAGTTACTCACGGAGCTCCTATAATTCACCCCTCCACTTT. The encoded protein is CASSYSRSSYNSPLHF.

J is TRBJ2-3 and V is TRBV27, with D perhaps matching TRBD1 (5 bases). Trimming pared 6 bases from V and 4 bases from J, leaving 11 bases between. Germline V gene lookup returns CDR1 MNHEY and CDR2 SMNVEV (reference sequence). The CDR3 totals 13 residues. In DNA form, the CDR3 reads TGTGCCAGCAGCTCTTGGGGCTCAGATACGCAGTATTTT. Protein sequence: CASSSWGSDTQYF.

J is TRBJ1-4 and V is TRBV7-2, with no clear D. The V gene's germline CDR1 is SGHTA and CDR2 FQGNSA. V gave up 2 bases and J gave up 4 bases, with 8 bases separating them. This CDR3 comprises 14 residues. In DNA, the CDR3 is TGTGCCAGCAGCTTAAATTGGGATAATGAAAAACTGTTTTTT. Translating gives CASSLNWDNEKLFF.

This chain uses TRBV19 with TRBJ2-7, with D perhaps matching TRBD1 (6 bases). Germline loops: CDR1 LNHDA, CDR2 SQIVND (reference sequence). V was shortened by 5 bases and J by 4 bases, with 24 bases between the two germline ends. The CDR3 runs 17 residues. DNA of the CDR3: TGTGCCAGTAGTCCGATAAGACAGGCTTCACGGGGTTACGAGCAGTACTTC. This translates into CASSPIRQASRGYEQYF.

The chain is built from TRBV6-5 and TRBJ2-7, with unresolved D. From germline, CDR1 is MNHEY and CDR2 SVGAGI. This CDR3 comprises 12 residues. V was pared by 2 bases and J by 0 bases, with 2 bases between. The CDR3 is CASSYPSYEQYF. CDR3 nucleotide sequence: TGTGCCAGCAGTTACCCCTCCTACGAGCAGTACTTC.

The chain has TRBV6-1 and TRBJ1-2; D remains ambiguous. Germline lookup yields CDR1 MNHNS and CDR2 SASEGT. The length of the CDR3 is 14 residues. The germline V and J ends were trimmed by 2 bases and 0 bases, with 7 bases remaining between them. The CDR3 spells CASSERATNYGYTF. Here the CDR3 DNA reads TGTGCCAGCAGTGAAAGGGCCACTAACTATGGCTACACCTTC.